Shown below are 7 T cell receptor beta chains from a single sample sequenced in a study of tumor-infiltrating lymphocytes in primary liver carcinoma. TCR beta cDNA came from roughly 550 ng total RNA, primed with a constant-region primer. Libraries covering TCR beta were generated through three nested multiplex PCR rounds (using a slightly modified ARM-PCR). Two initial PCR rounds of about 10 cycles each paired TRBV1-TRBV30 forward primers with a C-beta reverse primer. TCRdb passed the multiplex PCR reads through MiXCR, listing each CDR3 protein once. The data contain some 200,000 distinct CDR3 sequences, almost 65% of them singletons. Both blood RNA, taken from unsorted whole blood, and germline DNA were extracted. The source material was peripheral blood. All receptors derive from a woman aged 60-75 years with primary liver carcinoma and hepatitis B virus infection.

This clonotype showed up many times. The CDR3 reads CASSETGGAYGYTF. CDR3 DNA sequence: TGTGCCAGCAGTGAGACAGGGGGCGCCTATGGCTACACCTTC. The rearrangement uses TRBV12-3 or TRBV12-4 and TRBJ1-2, with 10 positions matching TRBD1. The CDR3 contains 14 residues. The J segment lost 4 bases and the V segment lost 5 bases, leaving 4 bases of the junction unmatched.

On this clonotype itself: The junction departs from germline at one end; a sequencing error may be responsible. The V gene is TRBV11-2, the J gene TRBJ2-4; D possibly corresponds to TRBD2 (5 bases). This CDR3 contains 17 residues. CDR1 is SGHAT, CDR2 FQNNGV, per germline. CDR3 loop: CANSPHGEPTAKNIQYF. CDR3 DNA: TGTGCCAACAGCCCCCACGGGGAGCCGACGGCCAAAAACATTCAGTACTTC.

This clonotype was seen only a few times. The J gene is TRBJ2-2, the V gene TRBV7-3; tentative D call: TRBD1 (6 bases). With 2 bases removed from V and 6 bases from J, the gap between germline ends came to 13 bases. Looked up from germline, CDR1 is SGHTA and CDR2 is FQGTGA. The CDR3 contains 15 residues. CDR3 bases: TGTGCCAGCAGCTTAGGCTCAGGGGTGGCCGGGGAGCTGTTTTTT. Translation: CASSLGSGVAGELFF.

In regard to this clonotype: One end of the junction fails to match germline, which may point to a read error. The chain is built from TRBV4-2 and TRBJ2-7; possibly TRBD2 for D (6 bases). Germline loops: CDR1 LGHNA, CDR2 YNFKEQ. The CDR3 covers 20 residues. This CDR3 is CANSPSVGGRKPASLHEQYF. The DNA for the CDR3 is TGTGCCAACAGCCCCTCGGTCGGTGGGAGGAAACCGGCTTCCCTCCACGAGCAGTACTTC.

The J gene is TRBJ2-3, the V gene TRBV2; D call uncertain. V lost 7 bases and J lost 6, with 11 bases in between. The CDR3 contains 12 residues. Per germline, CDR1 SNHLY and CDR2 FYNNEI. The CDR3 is CASMAAGDTQYF. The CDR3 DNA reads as TGTGCCAGCATGGCTGCTGGTGATACGCAGTATTTT.

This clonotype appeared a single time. The CDR3 DNA reads TGTGCCAGCAGCTTAGGGGGGACGACTTACAATGAGTACTTCTTC. This translates into CASSLGGTTYNEYFF. This rearrangement joins TRBV11-1 to TRBJ2-1; D may match TRBD1 or TRBD2 (5 bases each). V lost 1 base and J 16 bases, leaving 23 bases between the germline ends. The CDR3 spans 15 residues. Looked up from germline, CDR1 is SGHAT and CDR2 is FQDESV (reference sequence).

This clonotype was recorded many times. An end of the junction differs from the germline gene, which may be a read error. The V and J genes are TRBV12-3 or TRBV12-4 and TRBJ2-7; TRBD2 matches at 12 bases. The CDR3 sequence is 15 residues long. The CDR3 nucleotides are TGTGCCAGCAGTCTAGCGGGAGGGACTTTCTACGAGCAGTACTTC. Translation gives CASSLAGGTFYEQYF.